One and the same sample provided the 17 T cell receptor beta chains below, sequenced in a study of T-cell memory formation after mild COVID-19. Via MiXCR, TCRdb re-called the 5' RACE reads, giving one row per CDR3 protein. The sample includes a few hundred thousand distinct CDR3 sequences, about a sixth of them seen just once. Sequenced input: PBMCs or a T cell subset sorted from them (not recorded which). The receptors shown here come from a man aged 18 to 30 who had mild COVID-19 (a few samples of this study predate the infection). Cell type and time point are not known.

The chain joins TRBV7-3 to TRBJ2-2; 8 nucleotides agree with TRBD1. From germline, CDR1 is SGHTA and CDR2 FQGTGA. The ends lost 5 bases at V and 2 bases at J; junction bases unmatched: 10. This CDR3 region has 17 residues. DNA of the CDR3: TGTGCCAGCAGCCGTACCGGGACAGGACCCAACACCGGGGAGCTGTTTTTT. As protein: CASSRTGTGPNTGELFF.

This chain joins TRBV9 and TRBJ1-3; D is perhaps TRBD1 (6 bases). The CDR3 extends over 16 amino acids. Germline CDR1 and CDR2: SGDLS and YYNGEE. Trimming removed 3 bases at V and 3 bases at J, with 16 bases between. CDR3 residues: CASSDAGGGGGNTIYF. CDR3 in DNA: TGTGCCAGCAGCGACGCCGGAGGAGGGGGTGGAAACACCATATATTTT.

This clonotype turned up a few times. The CDR3 nucleotides read TGTGCCAGCTCACCCCTTGGCGGGGGTTTCACAGATACGCAGTATTTT. This codes for CASSPLGGGFTDTQYF. The V call is TRBV18, the J call TRBJ2-3; 7 positions match TRBD2. In germline, CDR1 is KGHSH, CDR2 LQKENI. This CDR3 is 16 amino acids long. Trimming at V came to 3 bases and at J to 2 bases, leaving 8 bases not matched to a gene.

This clonotype has a handful of counts. V is TRBV2 and J is TRBJ2-3, with D possibly TRBD1 on 5 matching bases. The CDR3 is 15 amino acids. The V gene's germline CDR1 is SNHLY and CDR2 FYNNEI. Trimming pared 2 bases from V and 1 base from J, leaving 10 bases between. The CDR3 DNA sequence: TGTGCCAGCAGTGAACAGGGAATAGGCACAGATACGCAGTATTTT. Translated: CASSEQGIGTDTQYF.

The V and J genes are TRBV7-2 and TRBJ1-2; 8 nucleotides align to TRBD1. The CDR3 sequence is 18 residues long. Trimming cost V 1 base and J 4 bases; bases outside gene matches: 14. Germline CDR1 SGHTA, CDR2 FQGNSA. The DNA for the CDR3 is TGTGCCAGCAGCTTAGTGGGGTTTGGGCAGGGGGCGAGCTATGGCTACACCTTC. As protein: CASSLVGFGQGASYGYTF.

This chain connects TRBV23-1 to TRBJ2-3; TRBD1 might be the D (6 bases). TRBV23-1 is an open reading frame whose function is uncertain. V dropped 7 bases and J dropped 1 base, with 12 bases sitting between them. This CDR3 is 14 amino acids long. CDR3 nucleotide sequence: TGCGCCAGCATCCCGGACAGAGGCACAGATACGCAGTATTTT. This gives the protein CASIPDRGTDTQYF.

The chain employs TRBV13 and TRBJ2-7, with TRBD1 matching over 7 bases. The CDR3 covers 13 residues. V was pared by 6 bases and J by 1 base, with 3 bases of the junction left unmatched. Germline-derived CDR1 and CDR2 are PRHDT and FYEKMQ (reference sequence). The CDR3 DNA is TGTGCCAGCAGACGACAGGGTTCCTACGAGCAGTACGTC. It encodes CASRRQGSYEQYV.

This clonotype has a handful of counts. The chain uses TRBV15 and TRBJ2-3; no clear D gene. The V end lost 0 bases, the J end lost 0 bases, and 10 bases lay between the germline ends. This CDR3 spans 16 amino acids. The germline gives CDR1 LNHNV, CDR2 YYDKDF (reference sequence). The chain's CDR3 is CATSREWQLSTDTQYF. The CDR3 DNA sequence: TGTGCCACCAGCAGAGAATGGCAGTTGAGCACAGATACGCAGTATTTT.

This clonotype turned up a few times. V gene TRBV30 combines with J gene TRBJ2-7; TRBD1 matches at 7 bases. CDR3 size: 11 residues. J was trimmed by 6 bases and V by 2 bases; bases with no gene match: 1. Germline CDR1 and CDR2: GTSNPN and SVGIG (reference sequence). CDR3 bases: TGTGCCTGGAGTACAGGGGTCGAGCAGTACTTC. Its translation is CAWSTGVEQYF.

The chain couples TRBV27 to TRBJ1-2, with D uncertain. CDR1 is MNHEY and CDR2 is SMNVEV in the germline V gene (reference sequence). The CDR3 covers 16 residues. With 5 bases removed from V and 7 bases from J, the gap between germline ends came to 23 bases. The CDR3 DNA reads TGTGCCAGCAGTGGCCAACGAAGCTCTTATATCGGTGGCTACACCTTC. Its translation: CASSGQRSSYIGGYTF.

The chain has TRBV4-1 and TRBJ1-2; no firm D call. The V end was cut by 0 bases, the J end by 7 bases, with 12 bases between. This CDR3 has 14 residues. CDR1 is MGHRA and CDR2 is YSYEKL in the germline V gene. CDR3 DNA: TGCGCCAGCAGCCAAGACGCAGGTCCATCTGGCTACACCTTC. This translates into CASSQDAGPSGYTF.

V usage is TRBV19 and J usage is TRBJ2-7, with a tentative D call TRBD1 (6 bases). V dropped 3 bases and J dropped 5 bases, with 8 bases sitting between them. CDR3 length: 12 residues. Germline V lookup: CDR1 LNHDA, CDR2 SQIVND (reference sequence). This CDR3 reads CASSIQGNEQYF. The DNA for the CDR3 is TGTGCCAGTAGTATCCAGGGGAACGAGCAGTACTTC.

In its sample, this clonotype was seen many times. The rearrangement joins TRBV2 to TRBJ2-2, with 10 bases aligning to TRBD2. In germline, CDR1 is SNHLY, CDR2 FYNNEI. CDR3 length: 18 amino acids. V dropped 6 bases and J dropped 0; count of bases not matched to a gene: 10. The CDR3 DNA follows: TGTGCCAGCAGCACCCGTCTCCTAGCGGGGGCGAACACCGGGGAGCTGTTTTTT. Translation gives CASSTRLLAGANTGELFF. The variable domain in full, completed from reference TRBV2 and TRBJ2-2, reads EPEVTQTPSHQVTQMGQEVILRCVPISNHLYFYWYRQILGQKVEFLVSFYNNEISEKSEIFDDQFSVERPDGSNFTLKIRSTKLEDSAMYFCASSTRLLAGANTGELFFGEGSRLTVL.

This clonotype appeared a few times. The gene calls are TRBV10-3 and TRBJ2-3; tentative D call: TRBD2 (6 bases). Looked up from germline, CDR1 is ENHRY and CDR2 is SYGVKD. Trimming took 10 bases from V and 5 from J, leaving 13 bases between them. This CDR3 is built from 12 residues. DNA of the CDR3: TGTGCCAACGGGGACTCGGGAGATACGCAGTATTTT. It encodes CANGDSGDTQYF.

This chain uses TRBV11-3 with TRBJ2-3, with D possibly being TRBD1 (6 bases). Germline assignment: CDR1 SGHNT and CDR2 YENEEA. The CDR3 totals 13 residues. The germline V and J ends were trimmed by 4 bases and 4 bases, with 9 bases remaining between them. The CDR3 DNA sequence: TGTGCCAGCAGCTCGAAGGGGGCAGATACGCAGTATTTT. Translating gives CASSSKGADTQYF. Full variable domain (remainder filled in from reference TRBV11-3 and TRBJ2-3): EAGVVQSPRYKIIEKKQPVAFWCNPISGHNTLYWYLQNLGQGPELLIRYENEEAVDDSQLPKDRFSAERLKGVDSTLKIQPAELGDSAVYLCASSSKGADTQYFGPGTRLTVL.

This clonotype was counted only a few times. This chain joins TRBV4-3 and TRBJ2-1; 9 nucleotides line up with TRBD2. The CDR3 covers 14 residues. The germline V gene has CDR1 LGHNA and CDR2 YSLEER. After removal of 4 bases from V and 15 bases from J, the junction contained 13 bases not matched to a gene. CDR3 residues: CASSPTSAGGLWFF. Written as DNA, the CDR3 is TGCGCCAGCAGCCCAACTAGCGCGGGGGGGCTTTGGTTCTTC.

This clonotype has just a few counts. The chain carries TRBV2 and TRBJ1-2, with unresolved D. The CDR3 is made up of 12 amino acids. Trimming took off 10 bases at V and 2 bases at J, with 11 bases between the two ends. Germline lookup yields CDR1 SNHLY and CDR2 FYNNEI. The CDR3 spells CATQTGNYGYTF. The DNA for the CDR3 is TGTGCCACCCAGACGGGCAACTATGGCTACACCTTC.